The 22 T cell receptor beta chains below were found in one sample sequenced in a study of blood T cell repertoires in COVID-19 (dated by TCRdb to about 2020). Library preparation employed the immunoSEQ multiplex PCR assay. The table was pulled from immuneACCESS by TCRdb, which kept in-frame rearrangements only. Such tables lose some clones; where checked, under half of the loss comes from unresolved V genes, and the rest has no known cause. Recorded for this sample are roughly 170,000 clones; around nine tenths of them occurred a single time. About 2.5% of the sample belongs to the ten largest clones. Sequenced: peripheral blood. The receptors were gathered from a man aged 40-55 years with active or convalescent COVID-19.

V is TRBV27 and J is TRBJ2-7; tentative D call: TRBD1 (6 bases). This CDR3 comprises 13 residues. V was shortened by 5 bases and J by 3 bases, with 11 bases between the two germline ends. CDR1 MNHEY and CDR2 SMNVEV come from the germline V gene (reference sequence). The DNA of the CDR3 is TGTGCCAGCAGTACACGGGGACACTACGAGCAGTACTTC. Its translation is CASSTRGHYEQYF.

J is TRBJ2-5 and V is TRBV24-1, with 11 nucleotides matching TRBD2. The length of the CDR3 is 13 residues. Germline CDR1 reads KGHDR; CDR2 reads SFDVKD. V shed 5 bases, J shed 6 bases, and the junction held 1 base outside the gene matches. CDR3 DNA: TGTGCCACCAGTGCTAGCGGGGGGAAGACCCAGTACTTC. Amino acids: CATSASGGKTQYF.

This chain uses TRBV4-1 with TRBJ1-1, with 7 bases aligning to TRBD1. CDR3 size: 13 residues. The J segment lost 5 bases and the V segment lost 3 bases, leaving 3 bases of the junction unmatched. CDR1 and CDR2 from the germline V gene are MGHRA and YSYEKL. The CDR3, as DNA: TGCGCCAGCAGCCATGTACAGGGGACTGAAGCTTTCTTT. Its translation: CASSHVQGTEAFF.

This sequence joins TRBV5-5 and TRBJ2-7; 10 bases agree with TRBD1. Losses at the gene ends were 7 bases for V and 3 bases for J; bases not matched to a gene: 1. This CDR3 contains 12 residues. Germline V gene data show CDR1 as SGHKS and CDR2 as YYEKEE (reference sequence). CDR3 loop: CASGTGDYEQYF. DNA for the CDR3: TGTGCCAGCGGGACAGGGGACTACGAGCAGTACTTC.

The J gene is TRBJ2-3, the V gene TRBV4-3; TRBD2 matches 12 bases. After removal of 2 bases from V and 0 bases from J, the junction contained 3 bases not matched to a gene. From germline, CDR1 is LGHNA and CDR2 YSLEER. The CDR3 is 17 amino acids. The CDR3 here is CASSQRTSGASTDTQYF. For the CDR3, the DNA is TGCGCCAGCAGCCAACGGACTAGCGGGGCTAGCACAGATACGCAGTATTTT.

This chain links TRBV2 with TRBJ2-1, with D possibly matching TRBD2 (6 bases). With 6 bases removed from V and 6 bases from J, the gap between germline ends came to 15 bases. The CDR3 totals 14 residues. Germline CDR1 and CDR2: SNHLY and FYNNEI. The chain's CDR3 is CASRLTTGSNEQFF. As DNA, the CDR3 is TGTGCCAGCAGGTTGACGACCGGGAGCAATGAGCAGTTCTTC. Looking up the rest from reference TRBV2 and TRBJ2-1 gives the full variable domain: EPEVTQTPSHQVTQMGQEVILRCVPISNHLYFYWYRQILGQKVEFLVSFYNNEISEKSEIFDDQFSVERPDGSNFTLKIRSTKLEDSAMYFCASRLTTGSNEQFFGPGTRLTVL.

This clone appeared a few times. The V call is TRBV19, the J call TRBJ2-7; a weak D match, TRBD1 (5 bases). V lost 5 bases and J lost 4, with 9 bases in between. The CDR3 spans 12 residues. Germline V gene sequence: CDR1 LNHDA, CDR2 SQIVND (reference sequence). CDR3: CASSDSRYEQYF. The CDR3 DNA follows: TGTGCCAGTAGTGACAGTCGATACGAGCAGTACTTC.

This clone was seen only a few times. The chain combines TRBV19 with TRBJ1-5; TRBD1 is a possible D gene (5 bases). Germline values: CDR1 LNHDA, CDR2 SQIVND (reference sequence). This CDR3 comprises 14 residues. Trimming pared 4 bases from V and 4 bases from J, leaving 11 bases between. CDR3 residues: CASSRQGGNQPQHF. Here the CDR3 DNA reads TGTGCCAGTAGTAGGCAGGGTGGGAATCAGCCCCAGCATTTT.

This sequence joins TRBV6-5 and TRBJ2-3, with 9 bases identical to TRBD2. Germline V CDR1 and CDR2: MNHEY, SVGAGI. The CDR3 spans 16 residues. V lost 2 bases, J lost 6 bases, and 9 bases stayed unmatched. The CDR3 DNA follows: TGTGCCAGCAGTTACAGGCCTAGCGGGGCTGGGGATACGCAGTATTTT. Protein sequence: CASSYRPSGAGDTQYF.

This chain connects TRBV7-9 to TRBJ1-1; TRBD1 might be the D (5 bases). The V and J ends lost 7 bases and 1 base respectively, with 13 bases between them. This CDR3 spans 14 amino acids. Germline V gene lookup returns CDR1 SEHNR and CDR2 FQNEAQ (reference sequence). This CDR3 is CASTQGWSNTEAFF. CDR3 in DNA: TGTGCCAGCACCCAGGGTTGGTCGAACACTGAAGCTTTCTTT.

The rearrangement uses TRBV4-1 and TRBJ2-4, with 8 bases identical to TRBD2. Per the germline V gene, CDR1 is MGHRA and CDR2 is YSYEKL. The CDR3 runs 16 residues. V dropped 0 bases and J dropped 6; count of bases not matched to a gene: 7. Written as DNA, the CDR3 is TGCGCCAGCAGCCAAGATTCGGGAGGGGTCTCAAACATTCAGTACTTC. Encoded protein: CASSQDSGGVSNIQYF.

V usage is TRBV5-1 and J usage is TRBJ2-5, with D possibly being TRBD2 (5 bases). The CDR3 covers 15 residues. Trimming stripped 1 base from V and 5 bases from J, with 15 bases between. The germline CDR1 and CDR2 sequences are SGHRS and YFSETQ. Written as DNA, the CDR3 is TGCGCCAGCAGCTTGCTGGGAGCCCTTGGGGAGACCCAGTACTTC. Protein product: CASSLLGALGETQYF.

V is TRBV11-3 and J is TRBJ2-5; unclear D gene. Trimming shortened V by 3 bases and J by 3 bases, and 11 bases separated the two germline ends. Germline V gene sequence: CDR1 SGHNT, CDR2 YENEEA. The CDR3 consists of 14 residues. The CDR3 region has the DNA TGTGCCAGCAGCTTCAGACGGAGAGAAGAGACCCAGTACTTC. The encoded protein is CASSFRRREETQYF.

This sequence joins TRBV3-1 (or the pseudogene TRBV3-2) and TRBJ2-1; 7 bases line up with TRBD1. J was trimmed by 8 bases and V by 4 bases; bases with no gene match: 11. CDR3 size: 15 residues. Germline lookup yields CDR1 LGHDT and CDR2 YNNKEL (reference sequence). CDR3 sequence: CASSRQGQPSDEQFF. The DNA of the CDR3 is TGTGCCAGCAGCCGCCAGGGACAGCCCTCGGATGAGCAGTTCTTC.

The V call is TRBV4-1, the J call TRBJ1-5; D gene ambiguous. Germline V lookup: CDR1 MGHRA, CDR2 YSYEKL. V shed 0 bases and J shed 4 bases, with 7 bases lying between them. CDR3 length: 14 residues. This chain's CDR3 is CASSQDPLNQPQHF. CDR3 nucleotides: TGCGCCAGCAGCCAAGATCCTCTGAATCAGCCCCAGCATTTT.

Here the CDR3 reads CAWSVGRTSGGQETQYF. For the CDR3, the DNA is TGTGCCTGGAGTGTAGGCCGGACTAGCGGGGGGCAAGAGACCCAGTACTTC. The rearrangement links TRBV30 to TRBJ2-5, with 14 bases fitting TRBD2. Looked up from germline, CDR1 is GTSNPN and CDR2 is SVGIG (reference sequence). CDR3 length: 17 amino acids. V was pared by 0 bases and J by 2 bases, with 5 bases of the junction left unmatched.

The gene calls are TRBV7-8 and TRBJ1-1, with TRBD1 matching over 11 bases. The length of the CDR3 is 15 residues. The V gene end was trimmed by 5 bases and the J gene end by 4 bases; junction bases not matched to a gene: 6. Germline V gives CDR1 SGHVS, CDR2 FQNEAQ. The CDR3 DNA reads as TGTGCCAGCAGCGGCGGACAGGGGGCTTTCACTGAAGCTTTCTTT. Encoded protein: CASSGGQGAFTEAFF. The full variable domain, rest sourced from reference TRBV7-8 and TRBJ1-1, is GAGVSQSPRYKVAKRGQDVALRCDPISGHVSLFWYQQALGQGPEFLTYFQNEAQLDKSGLPSDRFFAERPEGSVSTLKIQRTQQEDSAVYLCASSGGQGAFTEAFFGQGTRLTVV.

The chain carries TRBV5-1 and TRBJ2-5, with D tentatively TRBD1 (5 bases). Germline loops: CDR1 SGHRS, CDR2 YFSETQ. This CDR3 has 14 amino acids. V was pared by 1 base and J by 1 base, with 8 bases between. The CDR3 region is CASSLSGFQETQYF. The CDR3 region has the DNA TGCGCCAGCAGCTTGTCAGGGTTCCAAGAGACCCAGTACTTC.

The CDR3 is CASSEGPSLSYEQYF. The CDR3 DNA reads as TGTGCCAGCAGTGAAGGCCCTAGCCTGTCCTACGAGCAGTACTTC. V and J are TRBV2 and TRBJ2-7; tentatively, D is TRBD2 (5 bases). Germline values: CDR1 SNHLY, CDR2 FYNNEI. V lost 1 base to trimming and J lost 1 base, with 11 bases between them. This CDR3 has 15 amino acids.

The chain uses TRBV6-6 and TRBJ1-1; D gene ambiguous. The germline V gene encodes CDR1 MNHNY and CDR2 SVGAGI (reference sequence). The CDR3 length is 13 residues. V was clipped by 6 bases and J by 0 bases, with 8 bases between them. The CDR3 nucleotides are TGTGCCAGCAGCCACACAGTGAACACTGAAGCTTTCTTT. This sequence encodes CASSHTVNTEAFF.

The chain employs TRBV7-6 and TRBJ1-1; no firm D call. The V end was cut by 5 bases, the J end by 0 bases, with 13 bases between. Germline loops: CDR1 SGHVS, CDR2 FNYEAQ. The CDR3 has 15 residues. As DNA, the CDR3 is TGTGCCAGCAGCCTCTTCGTCGACTTGAACACTGAAGCTTTCTTT. Translated, it gives CASSLFVDLNTEAFF.

The chain is built from TRBV9 and TRBJ2-7, with 7 positions matching TRBD1. This CDR3 has 16 amino acids. The germline V gene encodes CDR1 SGDLS and CDR2 YYNGEE. With V trimmed by 4 bases and J by 0 bases, 10 bases remained unmatched. The CDR3 here is CASSPRQGVGSYEQYF. The CDR3 DNA follows: TGTGCCAGCAGCCCCCGACAGGGAGTCGGCTCCTACGAGCAGTACTTC. Full variable domain (rest looked up from reference TRBV9 and TRBJ2-7): DSGVTQTPKHLITATGQRVTLRCSPRSGDLSVYWYQQSLDQGLQFLIQYYNGEERAKGNILERFSAQQFPDLHSELNLSSLELGDSALYFCASSPRQGVGSYEQYFGPGTRLTVT.